This entry describes one T cell receptor beta chain. As handled by the study authors: Researchers report that nucleated cell counts were estimated from reference gene primer amplification. The repertoire was sequenced with immunoSEQ multiplex PCR; TCRdb's copy has only in-frame clones and lacks some. V, J and clone size were drawn from that table, and D and trimming were deduced from the DNA. The sample yields tens of thousands of clones, roughly 84% seen once. This sample is part of a study of blood T cell repertoires in COVID-19. Study-wide background: The United States, Italy and Spain provided the acute and convalescent COVID-19 samples.

The sequenced material came from peripheral blood. The receptor's source is a human donor in a cohort sampled during active COVID-19.

The CDR3, as DNA: TGTGCCAGCAGCCGAGGACTAGCGGGACAAGAGACCCAGTACTTC. Its protein is CASSRGLAGQETQYF. The J gene is TRBJ2-5, the V gene TRBV3-1 (or the pseudogene TRBV3-2), with TRBD2 matching over 12 bases. Per germline, CDR1 LGHDT and CDR2 YNNKEL (reference sequence). This CDR3 has 15 residues. Trimming at V came to 4 bases and at J to 2 bases, leaving 2 bases not matched to a gene.